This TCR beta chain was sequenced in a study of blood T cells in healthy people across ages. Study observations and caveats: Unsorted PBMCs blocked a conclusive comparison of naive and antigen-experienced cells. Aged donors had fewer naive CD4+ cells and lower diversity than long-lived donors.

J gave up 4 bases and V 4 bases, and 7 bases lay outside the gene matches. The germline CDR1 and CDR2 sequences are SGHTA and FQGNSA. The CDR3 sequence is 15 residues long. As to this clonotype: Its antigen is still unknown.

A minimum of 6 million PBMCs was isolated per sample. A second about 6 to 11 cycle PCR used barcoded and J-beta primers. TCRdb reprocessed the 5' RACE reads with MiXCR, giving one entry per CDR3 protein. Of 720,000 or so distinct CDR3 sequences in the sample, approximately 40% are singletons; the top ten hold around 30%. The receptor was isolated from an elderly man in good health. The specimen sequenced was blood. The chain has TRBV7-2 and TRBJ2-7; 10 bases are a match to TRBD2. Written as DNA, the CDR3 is TGTGCCAGCAGCTCCTCGACTAGCGGGCTTTACGAGCAGTACTTC. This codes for CASSSSTSGLYEQYF.